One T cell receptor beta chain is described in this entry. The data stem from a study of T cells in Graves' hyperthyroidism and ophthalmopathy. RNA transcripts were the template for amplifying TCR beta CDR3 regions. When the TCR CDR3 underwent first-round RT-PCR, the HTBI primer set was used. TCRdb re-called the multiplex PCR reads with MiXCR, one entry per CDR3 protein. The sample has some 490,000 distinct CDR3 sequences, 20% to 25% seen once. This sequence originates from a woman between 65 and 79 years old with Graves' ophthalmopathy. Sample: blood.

The CDR3 sequence: CASGLAGAVYNEQFF. The CDR3, as DNA: TGTGCCAGCGGCTTAGCGGGAGCGGTCTACAATGAGCAGTTCTTC. The chain is built from TRBV6-1 and TRBJ2-1; 9 bases line up with TRBD2. Germline trimming cut 8 bases from V and 3 bases from J; bases unmatched to any gene: 8. CDR3 length: 15 amino acids. Germline V gene lookup returns CDR1 MNHNS and CDR2 SASEGT.